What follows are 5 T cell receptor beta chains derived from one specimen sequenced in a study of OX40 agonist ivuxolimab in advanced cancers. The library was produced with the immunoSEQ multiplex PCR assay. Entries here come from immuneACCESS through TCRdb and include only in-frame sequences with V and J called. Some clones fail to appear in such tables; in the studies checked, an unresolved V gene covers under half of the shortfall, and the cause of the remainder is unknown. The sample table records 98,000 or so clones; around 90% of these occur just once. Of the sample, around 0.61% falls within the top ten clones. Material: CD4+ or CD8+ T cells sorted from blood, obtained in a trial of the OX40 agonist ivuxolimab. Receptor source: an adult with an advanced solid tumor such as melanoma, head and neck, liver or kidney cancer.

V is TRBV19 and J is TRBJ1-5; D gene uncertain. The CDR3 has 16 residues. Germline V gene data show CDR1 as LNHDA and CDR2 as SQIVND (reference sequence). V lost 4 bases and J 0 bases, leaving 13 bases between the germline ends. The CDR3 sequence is CASSRSPGDSNQPQHF. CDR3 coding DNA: TGTGCCAGTAGTAGAAGTCCGGGAGATAGCAATCAGCCCCAGCATTTT.

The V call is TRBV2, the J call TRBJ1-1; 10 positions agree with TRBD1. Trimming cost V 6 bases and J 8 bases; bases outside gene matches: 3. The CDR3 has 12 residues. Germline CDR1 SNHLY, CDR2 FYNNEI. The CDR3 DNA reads TGTGCCAGCAGGGGGACAGGGGAGGAAGCTTTCTTT. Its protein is CASRGTGEEAFF.

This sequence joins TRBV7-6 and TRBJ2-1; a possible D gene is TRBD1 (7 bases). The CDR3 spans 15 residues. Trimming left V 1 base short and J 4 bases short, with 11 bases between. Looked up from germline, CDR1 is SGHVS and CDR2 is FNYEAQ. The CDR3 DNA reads TGTGCCAGCAGCTTAGGTCCAGGGGGGTACAATGAGCAGTTCTTC. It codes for CASSLGPGGYNEQFF.

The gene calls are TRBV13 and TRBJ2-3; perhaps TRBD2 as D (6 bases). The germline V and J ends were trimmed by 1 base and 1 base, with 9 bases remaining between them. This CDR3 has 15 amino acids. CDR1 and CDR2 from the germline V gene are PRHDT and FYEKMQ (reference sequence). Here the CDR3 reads CASSLVTGGTDTQYF. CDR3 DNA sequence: TGTGCCAGCAGCTTAGTGACGGGGGGCACAGATACGCAGTATTTT.

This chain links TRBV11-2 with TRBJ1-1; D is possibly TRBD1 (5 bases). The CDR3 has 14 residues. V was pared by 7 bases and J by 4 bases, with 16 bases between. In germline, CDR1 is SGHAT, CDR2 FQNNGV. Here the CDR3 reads CASTSGLQGTEAFF. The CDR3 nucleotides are TGTGCCAGCACCTCAGGGTTACAAGGCACTGAAGCTTTCTTT.